One sample yielded the 25 T cell receptor beta chains listed below, sequenced in a study of T cells after yellow fever vaccination. TCRdb re-called the 5' RACE reads through MiXCR, storing one row per CDR3 protein. The sample yields around 530,000 distinct CDR3 sequences, less than 20% seen once. The sample here was PBMCs, taken 5 days after the first yellow fever vaccination. Receptors were obtained from a man aged 18 to 30 who received the YFV17D yellow fever vaccine.

The J gene is TRBJ1-6, the V gene TRBV5-4; D unresolved. V was clipped by 0 bases and J by 1 base, with 11 bases between them. This CDR3 contains 17 residues. CDR1 SGHNT and CDR2 YYREEE come from the germline V gene (reference sequence). Here the CDR3 DNA reads TGTGCCAGCAGCTTGGATTTGCGGGGTTCCTATAATTCACCCCTCCACTTT. This translates into CASSLDLRGSYNSPLHF.

The chain employs TRBV3-1 and TRBJ1-5, with 10 bases aligning to TRBD1. Germline assignment: CDR1 LGHDT and CDR2 YNNKEL (reference sequence). There are 17 residues in the CDR3. The V and J ends lost 10 bases and 5 bases, in that order; junction bases with no gene match: 17. The CDR3 coding sequence is TGTGCCACCTGCCAAGGTGCCCCCGGGACAGGGGATCAGCCCCAGCATTTT. This gives the protein CATCQGAPGTGDQPQHF.

J is TRBJ2-1 and V is TRBV20-1; 7 bases match TRBD1. This CDR3 is 14 amino acids long. With V trimmed by 3 bases and J by 4 bases, 6 bases remained unmatched. Germline V gene lookup returns CDR1 DFQATT and CDR2 SNEGSKA (reference sequence). The CDR3 nucleotides are TGCAGTGCTAGTACCGGGACAGTGTACAATGAGCAGTTCTTC. Its translation: CSASTGTVYNEQFF.

The gene calls are TRBV4-1 and TRBJ2-7, with TRBD1 identical over 10 bases. There are 15 residues in the CDR3. CDR1 is MGHRA and CDR2 is YSYEKL in the germline V gene. Trimming took 4 bases from V and 7 from J; bases not matched to a gene: 10. The CDR3 spells CASSLDRGLTWEQYF. Here the CDR3 DNA reads TGCGCCAGCAGCCTCGACAGGGGGCTAACGTGGGAGCAGTACTTC.

The rearrangement links TRBV6-1 to TRBJ2-3; 12 positions match TRBD1. With 6 bases clipped from V and 5 bases from J, the junction kept 9 bases outside the gene matches. Germline loops: CDR1 MNHNS, CDR2 SASEGT. The CDR3 is 16 amino acids. Written as DNA, the CDR3 is TGTGCCAGCAGCCCGTCGGGACAGGGGGCAAAAGATACGCAGTATTTT. Translated: CASSPSGQGAKDTQYF.

This clonotype was seen repeatedly, ten times or more. Germline is not matched at one junction end, which may reflect a read error. The V call is TRBV5-1, the J call TRBJ2-1, with a tentative D call TRBD1 (5 bases). Germline CDR1 SGHRS, CDR2 YFSETQ. The CDR3 sequence is 12 residues long. Written as DNA, the CDR3 is TGTGCCAGCAGCTTAGGGGAAAATGAGCAGTTCTTC. Its protein is CASSLGENEQFF.

This clonotype appeared a few times. This rearrangement joins TRBV18 to TRBJ1-3; TRBD1 matches at 9 bases. This CDR3 comprises 16 residues. V lost 3 bases to trimming and J lost 2 bases; unmatched junction nucleotides: 5. Per the germline V gene, CDR1 is KGHSH and CDR2 is LQKENI. The CDR3 region is CASSPSRQGAGNTIYF. The CDR3 DNA follows: TGTGCCAGCTCACCCTCCAGACAGGGGGCTGGAAACACCATATATTTT.

This sequence joins TRBV20-1 and TRBJ2-2; D is unresolved. Germline CDR1 and CDR2: DFQATT and SNEGSKA (reference sequence). Trimming shortened V by 0 bases and J by 8 bases, and 16 bases separated the two germline ends. The CDR3 is made up of 15 amino acids. Written as DNA, the CDR3 is TGCAGTGCTAGAGACGCCGACACCCAGAGGGGGGAGCTGTTTTTT. This sequence encodes CSARDADTQRGELFF.

Only a few counts were recorded for this clonotype. The chain links TRBV7-2 to TRBJ2-5; D ambiguous. Germline values: CDR1 SGHTA, CDR2 FQGNSA. CDR3 length: 15 amino acids. Deletions cut 1 base from V and 1 base from J, with 10 bases between. CDR3 sequence: CASSLEYYLQETQYF. CDR3 nucleotide sequence: TGTGCCAGCAGCTTAGAATACTATCTCCAAGAGACCCAGTACTTC.

This clonotype was detected only a few times. This chain connects TRBV12-3 or TRBV12-4 to TRBJ2-3; D ambiguous. With 7 bases removed from V and 8 bases from J, the gap between germline ends came to 13 bases. CDR3 length: 12 amino acids. The CDR3 reads CASTPFGGTQYF. CDR3 coding DNA: TGTGCCAGCACCCCATTCGGTGGTACGCAGTATTTT.

There are a few counts of this clonotype. The gene calls are TRBV9 and TRBJ2-2; no clear D. Germline CDR1 reads SGDLS; CDR2 reads YYNGEE. V dropped 0 bases and J dropped 1 base, with 10 bases sitting between them. The CDR3 loop spans 16 amino acids. CDR3 nucleotide sequence: TGTGCCAGCAGCGTAGGTTCTGACTGGAACACCGGGGAGCTGTTTTTT. It translates to CASSVGSDWNTGELFF.

The rearrangement joins TRBV29-1 to TRBJ1-1; D is uncertain. CDR3 length equals 12 residues. V lost 3 bases and J 2 bases, leaving 7 bases between the germline ends. Germline V gene sequence: CDR1 SQVTM, CDR2 ANQGSEA. The CDR3 is CSVEPGNTEAFF. CDR3 bases: TGCAGCGTTGAGCCGGGTAACACTGAAGCTTTCTTT.

This clonotype was observed a handful of times. V and J are TRBV6-1 and TRBJ1-5; 11 bases line up with TRBD1. The CDR3 consists of 14 residues. In germline, CDR1 is MNHNS, CDR2 SASEGT. The junction had 4 bases not matched to a gene; V was cut back by 7 bases and J by 5 bases. In DNA, the CDR3 is TGTGCCAGCACCGAGGACAGGGGGCATCAGCCCCAGCATTTT. Translation gives CASTEDRGHQPQHF.

This clonotype occurred a few times. This chain connects TRBV9 to TRBJ2-5; D may correspond to TRBD1 or TRBD2 (5 bases each). Germline CDR1 SGDLS, CDR2 YYNGEE. The length of the CDR3 is 15 residues. Trimming took off 2 bases at V and 3 bases at J, with 14 bases between the two ends. In nucleotides, the CDR3 is TGTGCCAGCAGCGTCGCCGGGACGAAAGAAGAGACCCAGTACTTC. Protein: CASSVAGTKEETQYF.

The chain has TRBV5-5 and TRBJ1-1; D uncertain. V gave up 1 base and J gave up 8 bases, with 9 bases separating them. This CDR3 has 12 residues. The germline CDR1 and CDR2 sequences are SGHKS and YYEKEE (reference sequence). Here the CDR3 reads CASSLWTPEAFF. CDR3 nucleotide sequence: TGTGCCAGCAGCTTGTGGACCCCCGAAGCTTTCTTT.

This clonotype was counted ten times or more. The V and J genes are TRBV7-2 and TRBJ1-1; a possible D gene is TRBD1 (5 bases). This CDR3 is 14 amino acids long. Germline values: CDR1 SGHTA, CDR2 FQGNSA. Between the trimmed V and J ends, which lost 5 bases and 5 bases, there was a span of 15 bases. The CDR3 DNA is TGTGCCAGCAGCCCCCAGGGCGAGGGGACTGAAGCTTTCTTT. Translated, it gives CASSPQGEGTEAFF.

The genes are TRBV6-5 and TRBJ2-7, with D possibly matching TRBD1 (5 bases). With 4 bases removed from V and 2 bases from J, the gap between germline ends came to 15 bases. CDR3 length equals 15 residues. Germline assignment: CDR1 MNHEY and CDR2 SVGAGI. For the CDR3, the DNA is TGTGCCAGCAGTTCCCACTCCGACAGAACCTACGAGCAGTACGTC. Translation gives CASSSHSDRTYEQYV.

This clonotype has a handful of counts. This rearrangement joins TRBV7-9 to TRBJ2-5, with D unclear. The CDR3 is 16 amino acids. V dropped 2 bases and J dropped 4 bases, with 17 bases sitting between them. CDR1 and CDR2 from the germline V gene are SEHNR and FQNEAQ (reference sequence). The CDR3 here is CASSLRARPDGETQYF. For the CDR3, the DNA is TGTGCCAGCAGCTTACGGGCGAGGCCGGACGGAGAGACCCAGTACTTC.

This clonotype was recorded at least ten times. The rearrangement uses TRBV10-3 and TRBJ2-6; D uncertain. Per the germline V gene, CDR1 is ENHRY and CDR2 is SYGVKD. Trimming left V 0 bases short and J 0 bases short, with 3 bases between. The CDR3 consists of 15 residues. The CDR3 DNA sequence: TGTGCCATCAGTGAGTCCAGCTCTGGGGCCAACGTCCTGACTTTC. This gives the protein CAISESSSGANVLTF.

A few counts support this clonotype. This chain connects TRBV4-1 to TRBJ1-3; D unresolved. This CDR3 has 16 residues. V was clipped by 3 bases and J by 0 bases, with 12 bases between them. CDR1 MGHRA and CDR2 YSYEKL come from the germline V gene. The CDR3 sequence is CASSHRKWSSGNTIYF. As DNA, the CDR3 is TGCGCCAGCAGCCACCGAAAATGGAGCTCTGGAAACACCATATATTTT.

This clonotype turned up a few times. This chain uses TRBV6-2 or TRBV6-3 with TRBJ1-5; D is unclear. V lost 5 bases and J 0 bases, leaving 5 bases between the germline ends. Germline V gives CDR1 MNHEY, CDR2 SVGEGT. There are 13 residues in the CDR3. The CDR3 here is CASSRHSNQPQHF. CDR3 sequence (DNA): TGTGCCAGCAGTAGACATAGCAATCAGCCCCAGCATTTT.

The chain has TRBV7-6 and TRBJ1-1; 7 bases fit TRBD1. This CDR3 has 17 amino acids. Per germline, CDR1 SGHVS and CDR2 FNYEAQ. V shed 2 bases, J shed 1 base, and the junction held 10 bases outside the gene matches. For the CDR3, the DNA is TGTGCCAGCAGCTTATACCCGGCAGGGGGACAGAACACTGAAGCTTTCTTT. Amino acid sequence: CASSLYPAGGQNTEAFF.

V is TRBV5-4 and J is TRBJ2-5; 12 bases agree with TRBD2. Germline CDR1 reads SGHNT; CDR2 reads YYREEE (reference sequence). After removal of 4 bases from V and 2 bases from J, the junction contained 6 bases not matched to a gene. The length of the CDR3 is 16 residues. In DNA, the CDR3 is TGTGCCAGCAGCCCTAGCGGGGGGGCCGGGCAAGAGACCCAGTACTTC. Translated, it gives CASSPSGGAGQETQYF.

The chain employs TRBV7-3 and TRBJ2-1, with 10 nucleotides matching TRBD2. The V segment lost 8 bases and the J segment 7 bases; nucleotides outside the gene matches: 11. The CDR3 is 15 residues long. Germline loops: CDR1 SGHTA, CDR2 FQGTGA. The CDR3 loop reads CASSFVAGGRNEQFF. The CDR3, as DNA: TGTGCCAGCTCTTTCGTAGCGGGGGGCAGAAATGAGCAGTTCTTC. Based on the CDR3 plus reference TRBV7-3 and TRBJ2-1, the full variable domain is GAGVSQTPSNKVTEKGKYVELRCDPISGHTALYWYRQSLGQGPEFLIYFQGTGAADDSGLPNDRFFAVRPEGSVSTLKIQRTERGDSAVYLCASSFVAGGRNEQFFGPGTRLTVL.

The chain has TRBV27 and TRBJ1-6; 12 bases map to TRBD1. This CDR3 is built from 18 residues. Germline lookup yields CDR1 MNHEY and CDR2 SMNVEV (reference sequence). The V and J ends lost 5 bases and 5 bases, in that order; junction bases with no gene match: 10. CDR3 region: CASSPWRDRGLHNSPLHF. The CDR3 nucleotides read TGTGCCAGCAGTCCCTGGAGGGACAGGGGGCTGCATAATTCACCCCTCCACTTT.